Presented here are 27 T cell receptor beta chains from one specimen sequenced in a study of CD8+ T cells in alopecia areata. Extracted RNA was reverse transcribed into cDNA, the sequencing template. The repertoire was sequenced with immunoSEQ multiplex PCR; TCRdb's copy has only in-frame clones and lacks some. The sample contains over 100,000 clones, none of them singletons. Sequencing was performed on lesional skin. Receptors originate from a C3H/HeJ mouse with alopecia areata. These mice share the MHC haplotype H2-k.

Note on this clone: Genes here carry mouse names. The CDR3 is cut off 4 residues early in the read; its end comes from the germline J gene. This chain links TRBV3 with TRBJ2-7, with 12 bases identical to TRBD1. CDR3 length: 15 residues. Germline V gene lookup returns CDR1 SNHLY and CDR2 FYNGKV (reference sequence). After removal of 1 base from V and 2 bases from J, the junction contained 0 bases not matched to a gene. The CDR3 is CASSLGDRGPYEQYF. Incomplete CDR3 DNA: TGTGCCAGCAGCTTAGGGGACAGGGGGCCCTAT.

About this clone itself: Genes here carry mouse names. The CDR3 end falls 4 residues outside the read, so it is completed with the germline J gene. V is TRBV1 and J is TRBJ2-2; 13 positions agree with TRBD2. Germline V gene sequence: CDR1 NSQYPW, CDR2 LRSPGD (reference sequence). J was trimmed by 3 bases and V by 6 bases; bases with no gene match: 4. The CDR3 length is 16 residues. Here the CDR3 reads CTCRGLGGRDTGQLYF. The CDR3 DNA, read in part, is TGCACCTGCAGAGGACTGGGGGGGCGCGACACCGGG.

On this clone: The gene symbols are mouse symbols. The CDR3 goes on 4 residues after the read ends, and that part is filled in from the germline J gene. J is TRBJ2-7 and V is TRBV3; TRBD1 aligns across 10 bases. The CDR3 consists of 15 residues. V lost 3 bases and J lost 1; bases outside the gene matches: 3. The germline CDR1 and CDR2 sequences are SNHLY and FYNGKV (reference sequence). Partial CDR3 DNA: TGTGCCAGCAGCTTGGGGACAGGGGATTCCTAT. Amino acid sequence: CASSLGTGDSY. The entire CDR3 reads CASSLGTGDSYEQYF.

Only a few counts were recorded for this clone. Gene names refer to mouse genes. The read halts 4 residues ahead of the CDR3 end, with the missing end drawn from the germline J gene. The chain links TRBV1 to TRBJ2-7; 10 bases fit TRBD2. CDR1 and CDR2 from the germline V gene are NSQYPW and LRSPGD (reference sequence). The CDR3 runs to 15 residues. The CDR3 loop reads CTCSAGDWGPYEQYF. Incomplete CDR3 DNA: TGCACCTGCAGTGCAGGGGACTGGGGTCCATAT.

This clone was seen many times. Gene names and germline match the mouse. Read sequence stops 4 residues before the CDR3 end, and the germline J gene provides the missing end. This chain links TRBV13-3 with TRBJ2-1; 8 positions match TRBD1. Germline loops: CDR1 NNHDY, CDR2 SYVADS. Losses at the gene ends were 6 bases for V and 3 bases for J; bases not matched to a gene: 5. The CDR3 is 14 amino acids. The CDR3 spells CASTSDRGYAEQFF. The sequenced part of the CDR3 DNA is TGTGCCAGCACCTCAGACAGGGGCTATGCT.

On this clone: Any gene name here is a mouse gene name. From the germline J gene comes the end of the CDR3, since the read stops 4 residues before it. The V gene is TRBV1, the J gene TRBJ2-2; D is perhaps TRBD1 (6 bases). The CDR3 runs 14 residues. Germline CDR1 and CDR2: NSQYPW and LRSPGD (reference sequence). V lost 4 bases and J 3 bases, leaving 9 bases between the germline ends. CDR3: CTCSDRADTGQLYF. Partial CDR3 DNA: TGCACCTGCAGTGACAGGGCGGACACCGGG.

In this sample, this clone turned up a few times. Germline and genes: mouse. The observed sequence ends 4 residues before the CDR3 terminus, with the missing tail filled in from the germline J gene. The V gene is TRBV13-3, the J gene TRBJ2-7, with TRBD1 matching 11 bases. CDR3 length equals 16 residues. V shed 0 bases, J shed 0 bases, and the junction held 2 bases outside the gene matches. Germline V gene sequence: CDR1 NNHDY, CDR2 SYVADS. CDR3 DNA, as far as it was read: TGTGCCAGCAGTGATGGGGGGACAGGGGGCTCCTAT. It codes for CASSDGGTGGSY. The full CDR3 protein reads CASSDGGTGGSYEQYF.

On this clone itself: Genes here carry mouse names. The observed sequence ends 4 residues before the CDR3 terminus, with the missing tail filled in from the germline J gene. The chain links TRBV19 to TRBJ1-4; D gene ambiguous. This CDR3 spans 13 amino acids. V dropped 3 bases and J dropped 4 bases, with 7 bases sitting between them. Germline CDR1 is FNHDT and CDR2 is SITEND (reference sequence). The CDR3 bases that were read are TGTGCCAGCAGTACTGGAGTCAACGAA. This encodes CASSTGVNE. In full, the CDR3 is CASSTGVNERLFF.

As concerns this clone: Gene and germline names: mouse. CDR3 loop: CASSSPSGGNSDYTF. The CDR3 bases that were read are TGTGCCAGCAGTTCCCCTTCAGGGGGCAACTCC. The gene calls are TRBV13-3 and TRBJ1-2; 8 bases fit TRBD1. The sequenced fragment ends 4 residues before the CDR3 boundary, so the rest is inferred from the germline J gene. Trimming removed 4 bases from V and 2 bases from J; junction bases left unmatched: 7. Germline V gene sequence: CDR1 NNHDY, CDR2 SYVADS. This CDR3 is 15 amino acids long.

In its sample, this clone was seen a few times. The genes are named according to mouse. From the germline J gene comes the end of the CDR3, since the read stops 4 residues before it. The chain is built from TRBV1 and TRBJ2-4, with 8 bases matching TRBD1. The CDR3 extends over 16 amino acids. Germline CDR1 and CDR2: NSQYPW and LRSPGD (reference sequence). V was pared by 1 base and J by 1 base, with 4 bases of the junction left unmatched. The DNA read from the CDR3 is TGCACCTGCAGTGCAGCCCGGGGACAGGGTCAAAAC. Translation gives CTCSAARGQGQN. The entire CDR3 protein reads CTCSAARGQGQNTLYF.

The sample holds a few counts of this clone. Mouse gene names apply. The read ends 4 residues early relative to the CDR3; the germline J gene fills the gap. This sequence joins TRBV29 and TRBJ2-7, with TRBD2 as a possible D gene (6 bases). In germline, CDR1 is MSHET, CDR2 SYDVDS. Trimming took 6 bases from V and 0 from J, leaving 9 bases between them. The CDR3 totals 13 residues. CDR3 sequence reads: CASSPTGSYEQYF. The CDR3 DNA, read in part, is TGTGCTAGCAGCCCGACTGGCTCCTAT.

In its sample, this clone was seen a few times. Gene names are the mouse ones. The CDR3 end is not reached by the read, which stops 4 residues before it; the germline J gene fills it in. The chain employs TRBV1 and TRBJ2-1, with 9 bases fitting TRBD1. The CDR3 has 16 residues. From germline, CDR1 is NSQYPW and CDR2 LRSPGD (reference sequence). V trimming: 1 base; J trimming: 3 bases; junction bases outside the gene matches: 4. CDR3 loop: CTCSAGGTGIYAEQFF. The part of the CDR3 DNA that was read is TGCACCTGCAGTGCAGGGGGGACAGGGATCTATGCT. Filled out from reference TRBV1 and TRBJ2-1, the complete variable domain reads VTLLEQNPRWRLVPRGQAVNLRCILKNSQYPWMSWYQQDLQKQLQWLFTLRSPGDKEVKSLPGADYLATRVTDTELRLQVANMSQGRTLYCTCSAGGTGIYAEQFFGPGTRLTVL.

This clone was counted between two and nine times. Gene names are mouse gene names. The CDR3 end falls 4 residues outside the read, so it is completed with the germline J gene. V usage is TRBV13-2 and J usage is TRBJ1-1; no clear D gene. Germline CDR1 NNHNN, CDR2 SYGAGS (reference sequence). The V end lost 0 bases, the J end lost 3 bases, and 9 bases lay between the germline ends. This CDR3 has 14 residues. CDR3 residues: CASGDANADTEVFF. CDR3 bases read: TGTGCCAGCGGTGATGCGAATGCAGACACA.

This clone has more than one count but fewer than ten. Gene and germline names: mouse. The read terminates 4 residues ahead of where the CDR3 ends, so the germline J gene completes it. This chain uses TRBV5 with TRBJ2-7; 8 bases agree with TRBD2. Germline V lookup: CDR1 LGHNA, CDR2 YNLKQL (reference sequence). The CDR3 covers 15 residues. CDR3 sequence: CASSQDRAGGYEQYF. The DNA read from the CDR3 is TGTGCCAGCAGCCAAGATAGGGCTGGGGGGTAT.

This clone showed up many times. Mouse names are used for the genes. The read falls 4 residues short of the CDR3 end, and the missing part is taken from the germline J gene. The chain employs TRBV13-3 and TRBJ2-1; D may be TRBD2 (5 bases). CDR3 length: 14 amino acids. The V gene lost 2 bases and the J gene lost 6 bases, with 12 bases spanning the gap. Germline CDR1 is NNHDY and CDR2 is SYVADS. The part of the CDR3 DNA that was read is TGTGCCAGCAGTGAAGGTGGGGATGGTGCT. The encoded protein is CASSEGGDGA. The complete CDR3 reads CASSEGGDGAEQFF.

Note on this clone: The listed genes are named as in mouse. With the read ending 4 residues before the CDR3 end, the germline J gene is used to fill in that end. This rearrangement joins TRBV1 to TRBJ2-5, with 10 bases identical to TRBD1. Germline-derived CDR1 and CDR2 are NSQYPW and LRSPGD (reference sequence). This CDR3 region has 14 residues. The sequenced part of the CDR3 DNA is TGCACCTGCAGTGCGTCGGACAGGGGGGAC. This gives the protein CTCSASDRGD. The full CDR3 sequence reads CTCSASDRGDTQYF.

This clone showed up just a few times. One junction end disagrees with the germline gene, perhaps due to a read error. Germline and genes here are mouse. Read data end 4 residues before the CDR3 end; the end is taken from the germline J gene. V usage is TRBV1 and J usage is TRBJ1-4, with D unresolved. CDR3 length equals 16 residues. Germline assignment: CDR1 NSQYPW and CDR2 LRSPGD (reference sequence). The CDR3 protein is CACSADPPATNERLFF. Partial CDR3 DNA: TGCGCCTGCAGTGCAGATCCGCCAGCTACCAACGAA.

On this clone itself: Genes and germline are mouse. The CDR3 goes on 4 residues after the read ends, and that part is filled in from the germline J gene. The V and J genes are TRBV1 and TRBJ2-7; 7 bases are a match to TRBD2. The CDR3 covers 13 residues. The V gene's germline CDR1 is NSQYPW and CDR2 LRSPGD (reference sequence). The part of the CDR3 DNA that was read is TGCACCTGCAGTTCCGGGACTGTATAT. Its translation: CTCSSGTVY. The CDR3 in its entirety is CTCSSGTVYEQYF.

Note on this clone: Gene names refer to mouse genes. The CDR3 end is not reached by the read, which stops 4 residues before it; the germline J gene fills it in. V and J are TRBV13-3 and TRBJ1-2; 7 positions match TRBD1. This CDR3 contains 14 residues. Trimming cost V 5 bases and J 0 bases; bases outside gene matches: 4. Per germline, CDR1 NNHDY and CDR2 SYVADS. The part of the CDR3 DNA that was read is TGTGCCAGCAGCAATGGACAGGCAAACTCC. The encoded protein is CASSNGQANS. The complete CDR3 protein is CASSNGQANSDYTF.

Concerning this clone itself: Mouse germline and gene names are used. The observed sequence ends 4 residues before the CDR3 terminus, with the missing tail filled in from the germline J gene. V usage is TRBV13-2 and J usage is TRBJ1-4; a possible D gene is TRBD1 (6 bases). This CDR3 spans 14 amino acids. Deletions cut 3 bases from V and 5 bases from J, with 11 bases between. The germline CDR1 and CDR2 sequences are NNHNN and SYGAGS (reference sequence). The CDR3 protein is CASGVGTKNERLFF. The CDR3 DNA, read in part, is TGTGCCAGCGGTGTCGGGACAAAGAACGAA.

A remark on this clone: Gene names refer to mouse genes. The CDR3 goes on 4 residues after the read ends, and that part is filled in from the germline J gene. The rearrangement uses TRBV1 and TRBJ1-4; TRBD1 is a possible D gene (6 bases). V was cut by 0 bases and J by 6 bases, with 17 bases left in between. The CDR3 contains 17 residues. Germline CDR1 reads NSQYPW; CDR2 reads LRSPGD (reference sequence). The CDR3 loop reads CTCSADESGAPHERLFF. The sequenced CDR3 bases are TGCACCTGCAGTGCAGATGAGTCAGGGGCCCCTCACGAA.

This clone was seen a handful of times. The genes are named according to mouse. With the read ending 4 residues before the CDR3 end, the germline J gene is used to fill in that end. The V and J genes are TRBV19 and TRBJ2-1; the match to TRBD1 covers 8 bases. J gave up 6 bases and V 2 bases, and 4 bases lay outside the gene matches. Germline V lookup: CDR1 FNHDT, CDR2 SITEND (reference sequence). The CDR3 loop spans 14 amino acids. This CDR3 reads CASSIRQGAAEQFF. CDR3 bases read: TGTGCCAGCAGTATTCGGCAGGGGGCTGCT.

Remarks on this clone: Genes and germline are mouse. The read ends 4 residues shy of where the CDR3 ends; the end is completed using the germline J gene. The rearrangement joins TRBV19 to TRBJ2-7, with 12 positions matching TRBD2. Germline V CDR1 and CDR2: FNHDT, SITEND (reference sequence). CDR3 length: 16 residues. Trimming cost V 4 bases and J 0 bases; bases outside gene matches: 5. CDR3 bases read: TGTGCCAGCAGTCTCGACTGGGGGGGCGCCTCCTAT. It translates to CASSLDWGGASY. The full CDR3 reads CASSLDWGGASYEQYF.

This clone was found a few times. Gene and germline names: mouse. CDR3 sequence: CASGDGDRGRYEQYF. Incomplete CDR3 DNA: TGTGCCAGCGGTGATGGGGACAGGGGGCGATAT. The chain carries TRBV13-2 and TRBJ2-7; 12 bases agree with TRBD1. Sequencing ends 4 residues short of the CDR3 end; the germline J gene provides the rest. The CDR3 spans 15 residues. Per the germline V gene, CDR1 is NNHNN and CDR2 is SYGAGS (reference sequence).

In regard to this clone: The gene symbols are mouse symbols. The sequence runs out 4 residues before the end of the CDR3; the remainder is reconstructed from the germline J gene. The chain has TRBV1 and TRBJ2-7; TRBD1 matches at 10 bases. This CDR3 region has 15 residues. Germline assignment: CDR1 NSQYPW and CDR2 LRSPGD (reference sequence). The V segment lost 4 bases and the J segment 2 bases; nucleotides outside the gene matches: 5. The CDR3 DNA, read in part, is TGCACCTGCAGTGTTCCTGGACAGGGGGCCTAT. Its protein is CTCSVPGQGAY. The complete CDR3 protein is CTCSVPGQGAYEQYF.

About this clone: Mouse names are used for the genes. The read terminates 4 residues before the CDR3 end, so the remaining end is supplied by the germline J gene. The chain has TRBV1 and TRBJ2-5; perhaps TRBD2 as D (5 bases). The CDR3 length is 16 residues. CDR1 and CDR2 from the germline V gene are NSQYPW and LRSPGD (reference sequence). Deletions cut 4 bases from V and 0 bases from J, with 14 bases between. CDR3 in amino acids: CTCSGLQDFNQDTQYF. CDR3 DNA (partial): TGCACCTGCAGTGGGCTCCAGGACTTTAACCAAGAC.

This clone was observed a few times. Gene names and germline refer to mouse. Sequencing ends 4 residues short of the CDR3 end; the germline J gene provides the rest. The chain has TRBV13-2 and TRBJ2-1; 11 bases agree with TRBD1. V trimming: 5 bases; J trimming: 3 bases; junction bases outside the gene matches: 4. Germline CDR1 NNHNN, CDR2 SYGAGS (reference sequence). The CDR3 contains 15 residues. The CDR3 is CASGHGTGGYAEQFF. The sequenced CDR3 bases are TGTGCCAGCGGGCACGGGACAGGGGGCTATGCT.